This T cell receptor (beta chain) was observed in a study of graft-versus-host responses after intestinal transplantation. Study-wide results and limits: Recipient marrow harbored GvH clones, some of which surfaced first in ileum or blood.

CDR3 length: 14 amino acids. Trimming removed 2 bases at V and 6 bases at J, with 12 bases between. Per the germline V gene, CDR1 is SGHTA and CDR2 is FQGNSA. Profiled with immunoSEQ multiplex PCR; TCRdb holds only in-frame clones, not every one. Here the sample spans about 82,000 clones, around 91% being singletons. This clone was detected once. No antigen is known for it. This sequence originates from a human donor who received an intestinal transplant. Sequences were derived from unstimulated CD4+ T cells sorted from spleen or lymph node cells, sampled before intestinal transplant. The chain uses TRBV7-2 and TRBJ2-3, with a possible D match to TRBD2 (6 bases). CDR3 DNA: TGTGCCAGCAGCTTAAGGCCGAGCGGGGATACGCAGTATTTT. Amino acid sequence: CASSLRPSGDTQYF.